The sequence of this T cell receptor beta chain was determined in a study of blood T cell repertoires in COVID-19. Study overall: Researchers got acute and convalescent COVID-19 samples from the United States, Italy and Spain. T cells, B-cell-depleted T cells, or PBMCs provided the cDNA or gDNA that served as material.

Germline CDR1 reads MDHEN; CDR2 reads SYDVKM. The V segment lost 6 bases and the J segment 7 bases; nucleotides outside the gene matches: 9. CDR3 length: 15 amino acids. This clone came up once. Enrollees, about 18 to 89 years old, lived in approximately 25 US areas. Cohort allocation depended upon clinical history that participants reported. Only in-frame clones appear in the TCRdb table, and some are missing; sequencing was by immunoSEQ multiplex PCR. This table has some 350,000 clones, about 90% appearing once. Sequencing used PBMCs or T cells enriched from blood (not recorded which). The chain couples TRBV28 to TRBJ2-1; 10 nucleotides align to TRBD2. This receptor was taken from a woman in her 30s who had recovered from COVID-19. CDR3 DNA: TGTGCCAGCAGCCTAAGCGGGAGGGCCTTGAATGAGCAGTTCTTC. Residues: CASSLSGRALNEQFF. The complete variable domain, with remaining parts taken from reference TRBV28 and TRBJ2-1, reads DVKVTQSSRYLVKRTGEKVFLECVQDMDHENMFWYRQDPGLGLRLIYFSYDVKMKEKGDIPEGYSVSREKKERFSLILESASTNQTSMYLCASSLSGRALNEQFFGPGTRLTVL.